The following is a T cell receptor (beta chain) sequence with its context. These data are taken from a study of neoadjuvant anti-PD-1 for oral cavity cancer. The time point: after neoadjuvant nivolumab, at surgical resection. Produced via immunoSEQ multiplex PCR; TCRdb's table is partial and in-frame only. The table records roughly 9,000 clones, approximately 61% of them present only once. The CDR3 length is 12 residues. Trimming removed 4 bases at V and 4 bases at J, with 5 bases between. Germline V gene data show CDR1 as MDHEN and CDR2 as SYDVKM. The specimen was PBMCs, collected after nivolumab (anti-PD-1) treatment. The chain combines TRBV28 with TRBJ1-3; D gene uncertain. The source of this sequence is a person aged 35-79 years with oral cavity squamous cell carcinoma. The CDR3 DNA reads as TGTGCCAGCAGTTACCGCGGAAACACCATATATTTT. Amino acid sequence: CASSYRGNTIYF.